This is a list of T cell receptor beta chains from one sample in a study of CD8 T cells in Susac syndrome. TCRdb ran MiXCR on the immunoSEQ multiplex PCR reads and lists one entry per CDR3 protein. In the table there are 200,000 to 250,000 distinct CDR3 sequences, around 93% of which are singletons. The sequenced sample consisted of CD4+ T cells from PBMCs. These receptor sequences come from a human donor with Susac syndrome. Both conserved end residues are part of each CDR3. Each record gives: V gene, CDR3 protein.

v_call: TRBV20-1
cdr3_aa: CSARDAGRTEAFF

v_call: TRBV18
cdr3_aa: CASSPILRTGELFF

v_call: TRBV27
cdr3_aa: CASSWAGLNSPLHF

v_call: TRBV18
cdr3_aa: CASSQSSTGMEGVSYGYTF

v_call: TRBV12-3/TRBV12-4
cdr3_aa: CASSPLQLKHEQFF

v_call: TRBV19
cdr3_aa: CASKDREHQPQHF

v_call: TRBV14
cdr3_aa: CASSQRSTGWKAYEQYF

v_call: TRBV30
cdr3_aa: CAWSADRDTEAFF

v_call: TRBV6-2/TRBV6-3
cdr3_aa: CASSYPTGIAETQYF

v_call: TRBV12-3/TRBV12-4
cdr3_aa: CASSFQGNTEAFF

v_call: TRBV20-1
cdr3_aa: CSARPTGALENSPLHF

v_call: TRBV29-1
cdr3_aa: CSVEARLTNYGYTF

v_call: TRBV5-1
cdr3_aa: CASSLSGETYEQYF

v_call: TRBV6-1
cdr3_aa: CASSEATDYYGYTF

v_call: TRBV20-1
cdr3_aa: CSAELAGGPNTQYF

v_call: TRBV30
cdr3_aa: CAWSLGQGNQPQHF

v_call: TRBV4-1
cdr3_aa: CASSHTGDRQFTRNSPLHF

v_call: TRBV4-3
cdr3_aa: CASSQETGFSSETQYF

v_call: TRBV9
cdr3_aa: CASSPGTGRNTGELFF

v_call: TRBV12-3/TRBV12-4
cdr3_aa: CASSHSGTYEQYF

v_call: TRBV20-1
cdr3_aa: CSARPRGGYNSPLHF

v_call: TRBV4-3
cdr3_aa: CASSQASRGTDTQYF

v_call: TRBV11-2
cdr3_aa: CASSRDVRAYGYTF

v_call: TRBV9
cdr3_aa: CASSVDYQNTEAFF

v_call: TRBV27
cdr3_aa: CASSPSGRPDEQYF

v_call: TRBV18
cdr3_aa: CASSPFPGTRGSKNIQYF

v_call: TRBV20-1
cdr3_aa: CSAGGAQISYEQYF